The clone carrying this TCR beta chain came up many times. Its matching antigen is unknown. The V end lost 1 base, the J end lost 2 bases, and 13 bases lay between the germline ends. The CDR3 has 15 amino acids. Germline assignment: CDR1 SGHKS and CDR2 YYEKEE (reference sequence). The sample comes from a study of T cells in Graves' hyperthyroidism and ophthalmopathy. Findings and caveats of the study: Model predictions of ophthalmopathy came a median approximately 6.8 months before onset.

TCR beta CDR3 sequences were amplified from RNA transcripts. HTBI primers drove first-round RT-PCR of the TCR CDR3. TCRdb passed the multiplex PCR reads through MiXCR, listing each CDR3 protein once. Among a few hundred thousand distinct CDR3 sequences listed, approximately 15% were seen once. The authors deemed Graves' hyperthyroidism stable absent ophthalmopathy progression within 18 months. Diagnostic decisions used clinical symptoms, serum thyroxine and TRAb, thyroid ultrasound and orbital computed tomography. Fresh peripheral blood, about 9.6 ml, yielded the PBMCs. The chain has TRBV5-5 and TRBJ2-7; a possible D gene is TRBD2 (6 bases). The sample comprised blood. The TCR comes from a woman younger than 45 with Graves' hyperthyroidism. The CDR3: CASSLYSGRTYEQYF. CDR3 sequence (DNA): TGTGCCAGCAGCTTGTATAGCGGAAGGACCTACGAGCAGTACTTC.